Below are 21 T cell receptor beta chains sequenced from a single sample in a study of cytomegalovirus exposure and HLA in healthy donors. PCR was performed using 60 Vbeta and 13 Jbeta primers. Data came from immunoSEQ multiplex PCR; TCRdb stores just in-frame clones and leaves some out. The sample holds 150,000 to 180,000 clones; roughly 79% are singletons and the top ten take about 3%. Sequenced input: PBMCs. The receptors here all came from a man aged 18 to 30 in good health and CMV-seronegative.

The genes are TRBV28 and TRBJ1-2, with D unresolved. The germline CDR1 and CDR2 sequences are MDHEN and SYDVKM. V shed 4 bases and J shed 1 base, with 7 bases lying between them. The CDR3 spans 13 residues. Here the CDR3 reads CASSSPINYGYTF. In nucleotides, the CDR3 is TGTGCCAGCAGTTCCCCTATTAACTATGGCTACACCTTC.

This clone was detected once. The chain uses TRBV7-2 and TRBJ2-1, with TRBD2 matching 7 bases. The ends lost 1 base at V and 4 bases at J; junction bases unmatched: 1. The CDR3 spans 14 residues. CDR1 and CDR2 from the germline V gene are SGHTA and FQGNSA. The CDR3 DNA reads TGTGCCAGCAGCTTAGGGGGGGGTTACAATGAGCAGTTCTTC. It codes for CASSLGGGYNEQFF. The full variable domain, completed using reference TRBV7-2 and TRBJ2-1, is GAGVSQSPSNKVTEKGKDVELRCDPISGHTALYWYRQSLGQGLEFLIYFQGNSAPDKSGLPSDRFSAERTGGSVSTLTIQRTQQEDSAVYLCASSLGGGYNEQFFGPGTRLTVL.

In this sample, this clone turned up a few times. The V and J genes are TRBV6-1 and TRBJ1-3; TRBD1 agrees at 8 bases. Per germline, CDR1 MNHNS and CDR2 SASEGT. The ends lost 6 bases at V and 4 bases at J; junction bases unmatched: 8. CDR3 length: 15 residues. The CDR3 coding sequence is TGTGCCAGCAGCCCCGGACAGGGAACAGGAAACACCATATATTTT. Translated, it gives CASSPGQGTGNTIYF.

This rearrangement joins TRBV7-9 to TRBJ2-1; the match to TRBD1 covers 7 bases. The CDR3 contains 14 residues. Per the germline V gene, CDR1 is SEHNR and CDR2 is FQNEAQ (reference sequence). Losses at the gene ends were 11 bases for V and 8 bases for J; bases not matched to a gene: 15. This CDR3 is CALGTDPFWDEQFF. CDR3 DNA sequence: TGTGCCTTGGGGACAGACCCTTTCTGGGATGAGCAGTTCTTC.

This clone was found a few times. This rearrangement joins TRBV27 to TRBJ1-5; D is possibly TRBD1 (6 bases). This CDR3 is 15 amino acids long. Trimming cost V 3 bases and J 7 bases, with 16 bases left between them. CDR1 is MNHEY, CDR2 SMNVEV, per germline (reference sequence). CDR3 residues: CASSFVSSGQQPQHF. DNA of the CDR3: TGTGCCAGCAGTTTCGTGTCCTCGGGACAACAGCCCCAGCATTTT.

This clone was recorded once. The V gene is TRBV10-3, the J gene TRBJ1-6, with TRBD1 matching 7 bases. V lost 4 bases, J lost 5 bases, and 5 bases stayed unmatched. In germline, CDR1 is ENHRY, CDR2 SYGVKD. The CDR3 contains 15 residues. This CDR3 reads CAISARDSDNSPLHF. In nucleotides, the CDR3 is TGTGCCATCAGTGCTAGGGACAGTGATAATTCACCCCTCCACTTT.

The rearrangement links TRBV5-5 to TRBJ1-2, with a possible D match to TRBD1 (6 bases). Germline V gene data show CDR1 as SGHKS and CDR2 as YYEKEE (reference sequence). Trimming left V 0 bases short and J 8 bases short, with 14 bases between. The CDR3 spans 14 residues. The CDR3 reads CASSLASGVEGYTF. In DNA form, the CDR3 reads TGTGCCAGCAGCTTGGCGTCAGGGGTTGAAGGCTACACCTTC.

This clone was detected only a few times. The chain recombines TRBV6-6 with TRBJ1-2; maybe TRBD1 (5 bases). This CDR3 is 13 amino acids long. The germline CDR1 and CDR2 sequences are MNHNY and SVGAGI (reference sequence). Trimming took off 6 bases at V and 7 bases at J, with 15 bases between the two ends. CDR3 amino acids: CASSPLGGGGYTF. As DNA, the CDR3 is TGTGCCAGCAGCCCACTCGGGGGAGGTGGCTACACCTTC.

This chain connects TRBV6-5 to TRBJ2-5; D is unclear. Trimming removed 6 bases at V and 6 bases at J, with 17 bases between. The CDR3 loop spans 14 amino acids. Germline CDR1 reads MNHEY; CDR2 reads SVGAGI. CDR3 loop: CASRPSGARKTQYF. The CDR3, as DNA: TGTGCCAGCAGGCCCTCCGGTGCTCGCAAGACCCAGTACTTC.

The chain employs TRBV6-5 and TRBJ1-3; TRBD1 agrees at 9 bases. There are 15 residues in the CDR3. After removal of 10 bases from V and 4 bases from J, the junction contained 11 bases not matched to a gene. Germline CDR1 reads MNHEY; CDR2 reads SVGAGI. DNA of the CDR3: TGTGCCACCACCGGGACAGGGCGCTCCGGAAACACCATATATTTT. Translated: CATTGTGRSGNTIYF.

The chain employs TRBV5-4 and TRBJ2-3, with 8 bases aligning to TRBD1. Per the germline V gene, CDR1 is SGHNT and CDR2 is YYREEE (reference sequence). V lost 2 bases, J lost 3 bases, and 5 bases stayed unmatched. The CDR3 covers 15 residues. In DNA, the CDR3 is TGTGCCAGCAGCTTAAACAGGGGGTCGACAGATACGCAGTATTTT. This encodes CASSLNRGSTDTQYF.

The V gene is TRBV7-9, the J gene TRBJ2-2, with 10 bases fitting TRBD1. V lost 4 bases to trimming and J lost 1 base; unmatched junction nucleotides: 3. The germline V gene encodes CDR1 SEHNR and CDR2 FQNEAQ (reference sequence). This CDR3 contains 16 residues. The CDR3 sequence is CASSSRTGGNTGELFF. CDR3 nucleotide sequence: TGTGCCAGCAGCTCCCGGACAGGGGGGAACACCGGGGAGCTGTTTTTT.

V gene TRBV9 combines with J gene TRBJ2-2; 10 bases map to TRBD2. Losses at the gene ends were 5 bases for V and 1 base for J; bases not matched to a gene: 5. Germline CDR1 SGDLS, CDR2 YYNGEE. This CDR3 contains 16 residues. Here the CDR3 reads CASRAPSGGNTGELFF. The CDR3 bases are TGTGCCAGCAGGGCTCCTAGCGGGGGGAACACCGGGGAGCTGTTTTTT.

The chain carries TRBV6-6 and TRBJ2-1; 8 bases map to TRBD1. This CDR3 is built from 15 residues. V gave up 3 bases and J gave up 4 bases; unmatched junction bases: 5. CDR1 and CDR2 from the germline V gene are MNHNY and SVGAGI (reference sequence). As DNA, the CDR3 is TGTGCCAGCAGTTATGGACAGGGCCTTTACAATGAGCAGTTCTTC. Translated, it gives CASSYGQGLYNEQFF.

The V and J genes are TRBV5-8 and TRBJ1-3; 8 positions agree with TRBD1. The CDR3 is 13 residues long. Germline CDR1 is SGHTS and CDR2 is YDEGEE. Germline trimming cut 5 bases from V and 8 bases from J; bases unmatched to any gene: 6. The CDR3 coding sequence is TGTGCCAGCAGGGCGACAGGGGAGGACACCATATATTTT. This translates into CASRATGEDTIYF.

The chain recombines TRBV4-1 with TRBJ1-2, with TRBD1 matching over 7 bases. V lost 4 bases, J lost 0 bases, and 20 bases stayed unmatched. CDR1 and CDR2 from the germline V gene are MGHRA and YSYEKL. CDR3 length: 20 residues. The CDR3 DNA sequence: TGCGCCAGCAGCCCCAGCCCTCTTACAGGGGTTCCAAGGGCTAACTATGGCTACACCTTC. Translated, it gives CASSPSPLTGVPRANYGYTF.

This clone has only one observation. V and J are TRBV19 and TRBJ2-7, with D possibly matching TRBD1 (5 bases). The CDR3 spans 16 residues. The germline gives CDR1 LNHDA, CDR2 SQIVND (reference sequence). The V and J ends lost 4 bases and 0 bases respectively, with 16 bases between them. CDR3 sequence reads: CASSSSGRATSYEQYF. DNA of the CDR3: TGTGCCAGTAGTAGTTCGGGCAGGGCGACCTCCTACGAGCAGTACTTC.

In regard to this clone: It is likely a read error, because the conserved phenylalanine at the end of the CDR3 is missing. This chain joins TRBV19 and TRBJ1-1; 10 bases are shared with TRBD1. V trimming: 8 bases; J trimming: 3 bases; junction bases outside the gene matches: 3. Germline values: CDR1 LNHDA, CDR2 SQIVND (reference sequence). This CDR3 has 13 residues. This chain's CDR3 is CASWDRGYTEAFS. The CDR3 DNA sequence: TGTGCCAGTTGGGACAGGGGCTACACTGAAGCTTTCTCT.

This chain connects TRBV7-6 to TRBJ2-7; D is unclear. CDR3 length: 14 residues. CDR1 is SGHVS, CDR2 FNYEAQ, per germline. Trimming removed 1 base from V and 5 bases from J, with 12 bases in between. CDR3 sequence: CASSLVQNTHEQYF. The CDR3 DNA follows: TGTGCCAGCAGCTTAGTACAGAATACCCACGAGCAGTACTTC.

J is TRBJ1-1 and V is TRBV27, with D uncertain. Germline V gives CDR1 MNHEY, CDR2 SMNVEV (reference sequence). The CDR3 consists of 15 residues. Trimming cost V 2 bases and J 1 base, with 11 bases left between them. CDR3 nucleotides: TGTGCCAGCAGTTTAGTGACCGGAGGGAACACTGAAGCTTTCTTT. It specifies CASSLVTGGNTEAFF.

This clone was picked up one time. The rearrangement links TRBV28 to TRBJ1-5; maybe TRBD1 (5 bases). CDR1 is MDHEN and CDR2 is SYDVKM in the germline V gene. Trimming stripped 7 bases from V and 0 bases from J, with 19 bases between. CDR3 size: 17 residues. CDR3 loop: CASNGRQSLYSNQPQHF. DNA of the CDR3: TGTGCCAGCAACGGGAGACAGAGCCTTTATAGCAATCAGCCCCAGCATTTT.